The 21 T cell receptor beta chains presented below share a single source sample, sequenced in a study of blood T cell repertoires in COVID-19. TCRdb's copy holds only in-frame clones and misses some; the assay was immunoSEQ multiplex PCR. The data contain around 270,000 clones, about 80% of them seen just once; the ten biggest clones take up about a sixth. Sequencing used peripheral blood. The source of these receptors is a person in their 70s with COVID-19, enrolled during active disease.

The CDR3, as DNA: TGTGCCAGCAGTGAGTGGAGGGATAGCAATCAGCCCCAGCATTTT. This gives the protein CASSEWRDSNQPQHF. V usage is TRBV2 and J usage is TRBJ1-5; D gene uncertain. The CDR3 loop spans 15 amino acids. The V gene's germline CDR1 is SNHLY and CDR2 FYNNEI. V was trimmed by 3 bases and J by 0 bases, leaving 9 bases between them.

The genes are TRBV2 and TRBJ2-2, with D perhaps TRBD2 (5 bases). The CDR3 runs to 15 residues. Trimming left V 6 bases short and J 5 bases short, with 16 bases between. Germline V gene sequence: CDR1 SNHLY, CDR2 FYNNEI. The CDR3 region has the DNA TGTGCCAGCAGCCGAGACCAAGGGAGAACCGGGGAGCTGTTTTTT. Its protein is CASSRDQGRTGELFF.

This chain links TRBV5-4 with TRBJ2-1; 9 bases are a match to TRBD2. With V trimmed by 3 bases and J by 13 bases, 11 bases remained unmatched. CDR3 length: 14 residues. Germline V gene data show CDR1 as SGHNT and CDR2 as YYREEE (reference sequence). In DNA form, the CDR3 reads TGTGCCAGCAGCTACTACAGGACTAGCGAACCCCAGTTCTTC. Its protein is CASSYYRTSEPQFF.

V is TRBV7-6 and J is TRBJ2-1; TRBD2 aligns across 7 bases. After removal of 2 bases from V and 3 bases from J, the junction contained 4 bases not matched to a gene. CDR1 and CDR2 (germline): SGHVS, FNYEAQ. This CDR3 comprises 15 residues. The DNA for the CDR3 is TGTGCCAGCAGCTTAACTTCTAGCGGCTACAATGAGCAGTTCTTC. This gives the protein CASSLTSSGYNEQFF.

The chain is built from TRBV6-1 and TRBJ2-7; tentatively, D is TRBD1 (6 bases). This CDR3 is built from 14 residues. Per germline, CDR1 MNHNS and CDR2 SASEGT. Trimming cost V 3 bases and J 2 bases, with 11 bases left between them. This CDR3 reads CASSDDRLTYEQYF. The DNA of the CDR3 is TGTGCCAGCAGTGACGACAGGCTCACCTACGAGCAGTACTTC.

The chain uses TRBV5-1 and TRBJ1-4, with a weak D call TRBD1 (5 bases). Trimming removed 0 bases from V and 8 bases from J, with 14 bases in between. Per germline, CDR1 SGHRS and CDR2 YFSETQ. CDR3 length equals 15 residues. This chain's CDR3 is CASSLEGAQREKLFF. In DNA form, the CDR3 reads TGCGCCAGCAGCTTGGAAGGGGCCCAGAGAGAAAAACTGTTTTTT.

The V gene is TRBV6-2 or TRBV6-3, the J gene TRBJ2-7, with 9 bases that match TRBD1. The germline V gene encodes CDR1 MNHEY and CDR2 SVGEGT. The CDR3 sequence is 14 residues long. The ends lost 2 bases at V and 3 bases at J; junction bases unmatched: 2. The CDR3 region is CASSYDRGGYEQYF. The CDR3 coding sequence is TGTGCCAGCAGTTACGACAGGGGGGGCTACGAGCAGTACTTC.

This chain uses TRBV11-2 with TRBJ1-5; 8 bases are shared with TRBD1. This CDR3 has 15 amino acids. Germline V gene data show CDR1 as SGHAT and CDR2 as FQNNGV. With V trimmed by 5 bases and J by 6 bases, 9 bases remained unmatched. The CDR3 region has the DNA TGTGCCAGCAGCCTGGACAGGGACCTCCGTCAGCCCCAGCATTTT. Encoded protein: CASSLDRDLRQPQHF.

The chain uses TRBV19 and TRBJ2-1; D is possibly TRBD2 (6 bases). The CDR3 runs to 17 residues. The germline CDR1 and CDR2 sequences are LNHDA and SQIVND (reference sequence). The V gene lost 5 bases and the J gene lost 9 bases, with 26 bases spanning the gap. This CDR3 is CASSSRGSFGIHVEQFF. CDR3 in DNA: TGTGCCAGTAGTTCCCGGGGGTCTTTTGGGATACACGTTGAGCAGTTCTTC.

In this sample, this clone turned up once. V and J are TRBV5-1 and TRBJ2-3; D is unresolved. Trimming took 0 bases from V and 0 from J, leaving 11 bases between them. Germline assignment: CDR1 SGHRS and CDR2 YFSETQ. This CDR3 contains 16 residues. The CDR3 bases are TGCGCCAGCAGCTTGGACCGGGTACCTAGCACAGATACGCAGTATTTT. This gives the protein CASSLDRVPSTDTQYF.

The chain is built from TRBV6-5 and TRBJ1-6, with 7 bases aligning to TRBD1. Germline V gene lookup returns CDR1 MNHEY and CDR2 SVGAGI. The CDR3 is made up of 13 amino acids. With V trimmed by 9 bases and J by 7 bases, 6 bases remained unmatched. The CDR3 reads CASRDSQNSPLHF. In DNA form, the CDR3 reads TGTGCCAGTAGGGACAGCCAAAATTCACCCCTCCACTTT.

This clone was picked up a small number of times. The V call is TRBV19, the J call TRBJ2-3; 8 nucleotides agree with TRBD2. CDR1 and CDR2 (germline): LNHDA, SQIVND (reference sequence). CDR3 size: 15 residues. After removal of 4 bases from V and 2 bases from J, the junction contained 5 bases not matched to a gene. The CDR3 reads CASSTYGGVTDTQYF. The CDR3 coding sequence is TGTGCCAGTAGTACCTACGGGGGGGTCACAGATACGCAGTATTTT.

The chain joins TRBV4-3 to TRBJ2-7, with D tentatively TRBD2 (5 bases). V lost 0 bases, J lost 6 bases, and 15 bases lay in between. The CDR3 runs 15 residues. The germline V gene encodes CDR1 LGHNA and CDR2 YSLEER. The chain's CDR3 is CASSQDLLVEAEQYF. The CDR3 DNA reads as TGCGCCAGCAGCCAAGATCTCCTCGTGGAGGCCGAGCAGTACTTC.

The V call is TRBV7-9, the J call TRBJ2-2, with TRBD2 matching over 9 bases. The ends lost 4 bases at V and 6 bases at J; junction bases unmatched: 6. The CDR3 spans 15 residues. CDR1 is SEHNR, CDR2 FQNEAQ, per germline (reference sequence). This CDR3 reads CASSSLGLAPGELFF. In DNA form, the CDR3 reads TGTGCCAGCAGCTCACTGGGACTAGCCCCCGGGGAGCTGTTTTTT.

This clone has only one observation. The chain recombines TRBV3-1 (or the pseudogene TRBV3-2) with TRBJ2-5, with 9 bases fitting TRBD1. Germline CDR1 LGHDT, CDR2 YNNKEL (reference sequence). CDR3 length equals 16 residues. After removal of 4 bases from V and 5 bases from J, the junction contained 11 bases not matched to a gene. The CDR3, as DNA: TGTGCCAGCAGCCGCTTGGGGCAACAGGGGGCGGAGACCCAGTACTTC. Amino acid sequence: CASSRLGQQGAETQYF.

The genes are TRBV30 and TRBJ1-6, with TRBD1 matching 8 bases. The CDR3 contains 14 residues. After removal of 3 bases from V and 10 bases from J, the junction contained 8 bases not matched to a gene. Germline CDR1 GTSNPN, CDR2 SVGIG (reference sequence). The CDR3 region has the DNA TGTGCCTGGAGGGTGGACAGGGTCAAGTCACCCCTCCACTTT. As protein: CAWRVDRVKSPLHF.

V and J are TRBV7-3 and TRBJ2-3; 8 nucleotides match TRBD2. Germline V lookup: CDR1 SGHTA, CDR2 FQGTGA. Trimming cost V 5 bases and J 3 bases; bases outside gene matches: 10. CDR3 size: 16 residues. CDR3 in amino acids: CASSPWGGRSTDTQYF. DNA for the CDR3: TGTGCCAGCAGCCCCTGGGGCGGGAGGTCAACAGATACGCAGTATTTT.

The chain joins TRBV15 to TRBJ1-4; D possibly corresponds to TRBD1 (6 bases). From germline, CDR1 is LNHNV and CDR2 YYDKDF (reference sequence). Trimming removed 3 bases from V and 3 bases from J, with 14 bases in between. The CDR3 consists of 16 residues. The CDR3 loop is CATSRRYRVSNEKLFF. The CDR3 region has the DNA TGTGCCACCAGCAGGCGATACAGGGTATCTAATGAAAAACTGTTTTTT.

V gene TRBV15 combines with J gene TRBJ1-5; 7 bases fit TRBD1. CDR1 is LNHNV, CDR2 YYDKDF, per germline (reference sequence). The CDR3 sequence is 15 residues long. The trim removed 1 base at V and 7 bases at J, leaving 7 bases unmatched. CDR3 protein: CATSRGQGGRQPQHF. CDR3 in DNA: TGTGCCACCAGCAGAGGGCAGGGGGGAAGGCAGCCCCAGCATTTT.

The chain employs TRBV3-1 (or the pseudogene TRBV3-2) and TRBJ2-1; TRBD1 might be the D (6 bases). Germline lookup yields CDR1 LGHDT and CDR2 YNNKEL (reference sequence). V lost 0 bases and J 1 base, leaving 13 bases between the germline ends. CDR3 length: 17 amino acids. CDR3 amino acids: CASSQENLGASYNEQFF. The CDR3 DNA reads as TGTGCCAGCAGCCAAGAGAACTTGGGGGCTTCCTACAATGAGCAGTTCTTC.

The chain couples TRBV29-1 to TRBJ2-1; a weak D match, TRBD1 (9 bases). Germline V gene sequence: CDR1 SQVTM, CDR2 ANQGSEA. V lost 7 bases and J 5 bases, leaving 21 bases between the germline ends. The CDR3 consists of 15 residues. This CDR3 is CSAGGGTGSHNEQFF. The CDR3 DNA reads TGCAGCGCTGGCGGGGGGACAGGGAGTCACAATGAGCAGTTCTTC.